Below are 18 T cell receptor beta chains sequenced from a single sample in a study of blood T cell repertoires in COVID-19. Sequencing used immunoSEQ multiplex PCR; TCRdb keeps in-frame clones, though not all of them. The sample shows approximately 290,000 clones, more than 65% of them seen only once. Sequenced: peripheral blood. Receptor source: a person between 65 and 80 years old with COVID-19, enrolled during active disease.

The rearrangement links TRBV11-1 to TRBJ2-5; 12 nucleotides line up with TRBD1. CDR1 is SGHAT, CDR2 FQDESV, per germline (reference sequence). The junction had 9 bases not matched to a gene; V was cut back by 0 bases and J by 4 bases. The CDR3 runs 18 residues. The CDR3 loop is CASSLAGWDRGRGETQYF. In DNA, the CDR3 is TGTGCCAGCAGCTTAGCAGGTTGGGACAGGGGGCGCGGAGAGACCCAGTACTTC.

The CDR3 here is CASSQEEGKVSGNTIYF. CDR3 DNA: TGCGCCAGCAGCCAGGAGGAGGGGAAGGTCTCTGGAAACACCATATATTTT. The genes are TRBV4-1 and TRBJ1-3; D might be TRBD1 (5 bases). V lost 3 bases, J lost 0 bases, and 15 bases lay in between. The CDR3 consists of 17 residues. The germline CDR1 and CDR2 sequences are MGHRA and YSYEKL.

This chain uses TRBV5-4 with TRBJ2-7, with 7 positions matching TRBD1. The CDR3 is 14 residues long. The V segment lost 0 bases and the J segment 2 bases; nucleotides outside the gene matches: 2. The germline gives CDR1 SGHNT, CDR2 YYREEE (reference sequence). CDR3 nucleotides: TGTGCCAGCAGCTTGGCGGGACAGACCTACGAGCAGTACTTC. It is translated as CASSLAGQTYEQYF. Looking up the rest from reference TRBV5-4 and TRBJ2-7 gives the full variable domain: ETGVTQSPTHLIKTRGQQVTLRCSSQSGHNTVSWYQQALGQGPQFIFQYYREEENGRGNFPPRFSGLQFPNYSSELNVNALELDDSALYLCASSLAGQTYEQYFGPGTRLTVT.

V usage is TRBV15 and J usage is TRBJ1-2; D possibly corresponds to TRBD1 (6 bases). The CDR3 spans 16 residues. Germline V CDR1 and CDR2: LNHNV, YYDKDF (reference sequence). Deletions cut 0 bases from V and 8 bases from J, with 19 bases between. The DNA for the CDR3 is TGTGCCACCAGCAGAGATATGGTCCCCGGGGGGCAGGGCTACACCTTC. It specifies CATSRDMVPGGQGYTF.

The chain links TRBV7-9 to TRBJ2-1, with TRBD1 matching 9 bases. The trim removed 0 bases at V and 4 bases at J, leaving 4 bases unmatched. Germline V CDR1 and CDR2: SEHNR, FQNEAQ (reference sequence). The CDR3 has 16 amino acids. The CDR3 protein is CASSLAETGGYNEQFF. DNA of the CDR3: TGTGCCAGCAGCTTAGCTGAGACAGGGGGTTACAATGAGCAGTTCTTC.

The gene calls are TRBV11-3 and TRBJ2-4; D remains unclear. The CDR3 covers 19 residues. V was shortened by 0 bases and J by 0 bases, with 18 bases between the two germline ends. CDR1 SGHNT and CDR2 YENEEA come from the germline V gene. The CDR3 loop is CASSLERDLTRLAKNIQYF. CDR3 sequence (DNA): TGTGCCAGCAGCTTAGAGAGAGATCTCACCCGACTAGCCAAAAACATTCAGTACTTC.

The chain recombines TRBV3-1 (or the pseudogene TRBV3-2) with TRBJ2-5; D is possibly TRBD2 (6 bases). CDR1 and CDR2 from the germline V gene are LGHDT and YNNKEL (reference sequence). Deletions cut 4 bases from V and 4 bases from J, with 19 bases between. The CDR3 is 16 amino acids. CDR3 sequence reads: CASSRGVGSRLETQYF. CDR3 bases: TGTGCCAGCAGCCGGGGGGTTGGCTCTCGCCTAGAGACCCAGTACTTC.

This clone has just a few counts. The chain carries TRBV5-1 and TRBJ2-3; 7 nucleotides line up with TRBD1. Trimming removed 4 bases from V and 2 bases from J; junction bases left unmatched: 4. CDR3 length: 14 amino acids. CDR1 and CDR2 (germline): SGHRS, YFSETQ. The CDR3 DNA follows: TGCGCCAGCAGCCCGGGACAGCACACAGATACGCAGTATTTT. Translated: CASSPGQHTDTQYF. The complete variable domain, with remaining parts taken from reference TRBV5-1 and TRBJ2-3, reads KAGVTQTPRYLIKTRGQQVTLSCSPISGHRSVSWYQQTPGQGLQFLFEYFSETQRNKGNFPGRFSGRQFSNSRSEMNVSTLELGDSALYLCASSPGQHTDTQYFGPGTRLTVL.

The chain uses TRBV24-1 and TRBJ1-2, with TRBD1 as a possible D gene (5 bases). The CDR3 consists of 13 residues. Germline V lookup: CDR1 KGHDR, CDR2 SFDVKD. V was cut by 12 bases and J by 6 bases, with 19 bases left in between. The CDR3 reads CASQGGALDGYTF. The CDR3 bases are TGTGCCTCCCAGGGAGGGGCGCTGGATGGCTACACCTTC.

The chain uses TRBV7-9 and TRBJ2-3, with a tentative D call TRBD2 (6 bases). Per germline, CDR1 SEHNR and CDR2 FQNEAQ (reference sequence). The CDR3 is 18 residues long. The V end was cut by 5 bases, the J end by 1 base, with 22 bases between. The DNA for the CDR3 is TGTGCCAGCAGCCCCCCGCGGCTAGGAGGGGCGGGCACAGATACGCAGTATTTT. Amino acids: CASSPPRLGGAGTDTQYF.

This clone turned up a few times. V and J are TRBV5-1 and TRBJ2-2, with 7 bases matching TRBD1. Germline CDR1 is SGHRS and CDR2 is YFSETQ. Unmatched junction bases numbered 6, after V lost 2 bases and J lost 5 bases. The CDR3 covers 15 residues. The CDR3, as DNA: TGCGCCAGCAGCTTAAACCCAGGGGGAACCGGGGAGCTGTTTTTT. Translated, it gives CASSLNPGGTGELFF.

This clone came up once. This sequence joins TRBV5-1 and TRBJ1-2, with D maybe TRBD1 (5 bases). The CDR3 extends over 16 amino acids. The V and J ends lost 4 bases and 7 bases respectively, with 23 bases between them. Germline V gene lookup returns CDR1 SGHRS and CDR2 YFSETQ. In nucleotides, the CDR3 is TGCGCCAGCAGCCTCCTTGGATCAGGGAAGAGTGGTGGCTACACCTTC. Amino acid sequence: CASSLLGSGKSGGYTF.

Concerning this clone: The identical CDR3 is also encoded by other nucleotide sequences in the sample. The CDR3 here is CASSPGTSAYNEQFF. CDR3 nucleotide sequence: TGTGCCAGCTCGCCCGGGACTAGCGCTTATAATGAGCAGTTCTTC. This chain connects TRBV18 to TRBJ2-1, with TRBD2 identical over 10 bases. Germline CDR1 and CDR2: KGHSH and LQKENI. There are 15 residues in the CDR3. J was trimmed by 7 bases and V by 6 bases; bases with no gene match: 9.

The table lists this clone with a few counts. The V and J genes are TRBV2 and TRBJ1-4; 9 bases fit TRBD1. The CDR3 loop spans 13 amino acids. V shed 4 bases and J 8 bases; nucleotides not matched to a gene: 2. The V gene's germline CDR1 is SNHLY and CDR2 FYNNEI. DNA for the CDR3: TGTGCCAGCAGTGGGGACAGGGAGGAAAAACTGTTTTTT. Translating it yields CASSGDREEKLFF.

V usage is TRBV4-1 and J usage is TRBJ1-1; D might be TRBD1 (5 bases). The CDR3 has 14 amino acids. Trimming took off 6 bases at V and 5 bases at J, with 16 bases between the two ends. From germline, CDR1 is MGHRA and CDR2 YSYEKL. This chain's CDR3 is CASSPTRGRTEAFF. The CDR3 bases are TGCGCCAGCAGTCCCACGCGGGGGAGAACTGAAGCTTTCTTT.

The chain has TRBV5-6 and TRBJ2-7; 9 positions agree with TRBD1. The V gene end was trimmed by 4 bases and the J gene end by 6 bases; junction bases not matched to a gene: 11. This CDR3 has 15 amino acids. In germline, CDR1 is SGHDT, CDR2 YYEEEE. CDR3 nucleotide sequence: TGTGCCAGCAGCCTTAACCGGGACAGGGCTCTCGAGCAGTACTTC. The encoded protein is CASSLNRDRALEQYF.

CDR3 nucleotides: TGTGCCAGCTCATCGACTAGCGGGGGCACCGGGGAGCTGTTTTTT. As protein: CASSSTSGGTGELFF. The chain employs TRBV18 and TRBJ2-2, with 12 positions matching TRBD2. Germline trimming cut 5 bases from V and 4 bases from J; bases unmatched to any gene: 2. CDR1 and CDR2 (germline): KGHSH, LQKENI. The CDR3 loop spans 15 amino acids.

The V and J genes are TRBV19 and TRBJ1-1; a weak D match, TRBD1 (5 bases). Trimming stripped 9 bases from V and 8 bases from J, with 19 bases between. CDR3 length: 13 amino acids. Germline V gene lookup returns CDR1 LNHDA and CDR2 SQIVND (reference sequence). The CDR3: CASQHWGADEAFF. The CDR3 DNA reads TGTGCCAGCCAACACTGGGGCGCCGACGAAGCTTTCTTT.